This T cell receptor (beta chain) was captured by sequencing in a study of blood T cell repertoires in COVID-19 (dated by TCRdb to the early 2020s). Concerning the study at large: Samples covering the acute and convalescent phases of COVID-19 were provided by collaborators in the United States, Italy and Spain. The prospective study material was composed of cDNA or gDNA derived from T cells, B-cell-depleted T cells, or PBMCs. The dataset comprised deeply sampled blood TCRbeta repertoires from subjects exposed to, actively infected with, or recovered from COVID-19. The repertoires were made available in a free public database intended to serve as a resource for research on the immune response to SARS-CoV-2. The samples were drawn from the first 160 participants of the ongoing ImmuneRACE study and from 1,200 or so subjects provided by 6 global collaborators. Sample metadata almost always included a de-identified subject ID, COVID-19 status, age in years and sex. Where HLA class I and class II types were available, the types were taken from metadata supplied by the sample provider, not from assay-based typing.

The CDR3 numbers 16 residues from cysteine through phenylalanine. The CDR3 DNA has 48 bases and is translated from base 1. V and J lose 0 bases and 5 bases, and a span of 17 bases separates them. Sequences SGHRS (CDR1) and YFSETQ (CDR2) are obtained from the germline V gene. General conclusions and limits of the study: The amount of clinical and demographic metadata varied by source and participant and was provided uncurated.

TCRbeta CDR3 regions were amplified from genomic DNA by means of the immunoSEQ Assay, a bias-controlled multiplex PCR. As for the authors' bioinformatics: The number of nucleated cells in each sample was estimated by amplification of reference gene primers within the assay. Sequence reads were collapsed and filtered to measure the absolute abundance of every unique TCRbeta CDR3 rearrangement. Productive Simpson clonality was computed per sample as the square root of Simpson's diversity index over productive rearrangements. TCRdb retrieved this table from immuneACCESS and kept in-frame rearrangements only. Not all clones are present; in checked studies, unresolved V genes account for under half, and no reason is known for the remainder. D and trimming were read from the DNA, whereas the V and J calls and clone size are those reported in that table. The sample includes just over 90,000 clones, with around 80% observed a single time. The ten top clones hold over 6% of the sample.

Each collaborating institution followed its own protocols to collect whole blood in K2EDTA tubes. For TCRbeta analysis, collaborator samples were shipped as frozen whole blood, as isolated PBMCs, or as DNA extracted from either sample type. Comments on this clone: Its antigen has not been determined. There are no base qualities to consult, and no much larger clone falls within one base.

Rearrangement joined TRBV5-1 to TRBJ1-2, with TRBD1 perhaps the D gene, on 6 matching bases. Sequencing used peripheral blood. The clonotype was recovered from a man aged 70 or older with acute or convalescent COVID-19. The DNA is TGCGCCAGCAGCTTGGAAGGCACAGGGAAGGGGTATGGCTACACCTTC. It encodes CASSLEGTGKGYGYTF.